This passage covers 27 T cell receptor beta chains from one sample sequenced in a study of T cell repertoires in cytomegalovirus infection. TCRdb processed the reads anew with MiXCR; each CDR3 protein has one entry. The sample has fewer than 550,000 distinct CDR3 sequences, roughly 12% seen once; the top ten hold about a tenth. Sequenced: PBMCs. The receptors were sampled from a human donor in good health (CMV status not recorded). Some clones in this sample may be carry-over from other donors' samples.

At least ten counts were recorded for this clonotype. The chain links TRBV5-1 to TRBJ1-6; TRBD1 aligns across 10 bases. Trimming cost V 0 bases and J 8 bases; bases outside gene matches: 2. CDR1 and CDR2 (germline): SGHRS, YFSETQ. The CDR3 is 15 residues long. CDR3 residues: CASSLAGTGDSPLHF. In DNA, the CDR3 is TGCGCCAGCAGCTTGGCGGGGACAGGGGATTCACCCCTCCACTTT.

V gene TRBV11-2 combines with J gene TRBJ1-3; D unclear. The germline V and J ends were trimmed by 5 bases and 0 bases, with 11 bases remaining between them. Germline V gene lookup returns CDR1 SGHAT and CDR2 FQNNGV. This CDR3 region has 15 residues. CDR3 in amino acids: CASSAQYSSGNTIYF. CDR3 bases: TGTGCCAGCAGCGCACAGTACAGCTCTGGAAACACCATATATTTT. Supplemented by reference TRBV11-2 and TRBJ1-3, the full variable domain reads EAGVAQSPRYKIIEKRQSVAFWCNPISGHATLYWYQQILGQGPKLLIQFQNNGVVDDSQLPKDRFSAERLKGVDSTLKIQPAKLEDSAVYLCASSAQYSSGNTIYFGEGSWLTVV.

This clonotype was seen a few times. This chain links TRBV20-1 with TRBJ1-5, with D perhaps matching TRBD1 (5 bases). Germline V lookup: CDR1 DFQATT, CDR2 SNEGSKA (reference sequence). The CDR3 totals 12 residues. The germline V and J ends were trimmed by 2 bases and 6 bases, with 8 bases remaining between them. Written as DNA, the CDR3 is TGCAGTGCTAGACAGGGAGGTCAGCCCCAGCATTTT. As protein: CSARQGGQPQHF.

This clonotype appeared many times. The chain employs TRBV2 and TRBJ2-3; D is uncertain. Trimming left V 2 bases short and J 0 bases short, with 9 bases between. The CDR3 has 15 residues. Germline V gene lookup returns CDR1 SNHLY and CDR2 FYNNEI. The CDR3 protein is CASSERRSSTDTQYF. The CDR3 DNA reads TGTGCCAGCAGTGAAAGAAGATCTAGCACAGATACGCAGTATTTT.

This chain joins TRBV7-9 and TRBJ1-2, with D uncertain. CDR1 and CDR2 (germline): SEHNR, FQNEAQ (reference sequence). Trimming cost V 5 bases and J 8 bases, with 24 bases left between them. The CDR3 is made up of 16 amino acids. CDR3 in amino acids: CASSPHRAGWEGGYTF. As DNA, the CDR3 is TGTGCCAGCAGCCCCCACCGGGCAGGATGGGAAGGGGGCTACACCTTC.

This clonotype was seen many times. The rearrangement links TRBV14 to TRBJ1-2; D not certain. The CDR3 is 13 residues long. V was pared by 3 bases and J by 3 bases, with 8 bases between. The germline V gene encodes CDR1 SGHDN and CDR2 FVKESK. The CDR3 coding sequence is TGTGCCAGCAGCCAGTGGACCTACTATGGCTACACCTTC. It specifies CASSQWTYYGYTF. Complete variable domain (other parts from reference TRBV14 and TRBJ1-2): EAGVTQFPSHSVIEKGQTVTLRCDPISGHDNLYWYRRVMGKEIKFLLHFVKESKQDESGMPNNRFLAERTGGTYSTLKVQPAELEDSGVYFCASSQWTYYGYTFGSGTRLTVV.

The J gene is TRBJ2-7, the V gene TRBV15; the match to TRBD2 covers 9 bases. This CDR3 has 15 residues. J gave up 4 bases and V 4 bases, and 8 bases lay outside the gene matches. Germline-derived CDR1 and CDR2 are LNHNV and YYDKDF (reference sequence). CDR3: CATSNPSGTKYEQYF. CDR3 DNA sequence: TGTGCCACCAGCAACCCTAGCGGGACAAAGTACGAGCAGTACTTC.

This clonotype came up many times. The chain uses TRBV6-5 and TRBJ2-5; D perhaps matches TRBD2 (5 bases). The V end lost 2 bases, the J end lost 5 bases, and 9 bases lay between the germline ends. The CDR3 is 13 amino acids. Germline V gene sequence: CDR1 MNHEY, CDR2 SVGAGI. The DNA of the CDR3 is TGTGCCAGCAGTTACGGAGGAAGGGAGACCCAGTACTTC. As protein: CASSYGGRETQYF.

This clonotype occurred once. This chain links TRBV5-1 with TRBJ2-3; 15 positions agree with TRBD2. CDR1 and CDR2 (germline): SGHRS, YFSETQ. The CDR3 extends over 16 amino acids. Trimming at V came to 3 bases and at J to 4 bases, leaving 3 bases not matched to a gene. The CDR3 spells CASSWGLAGGPDTQYF. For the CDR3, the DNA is TGCGCCAGCAGCTGGGGACTAGCGGGAGGTCCAGATACGCAGTATTTT.

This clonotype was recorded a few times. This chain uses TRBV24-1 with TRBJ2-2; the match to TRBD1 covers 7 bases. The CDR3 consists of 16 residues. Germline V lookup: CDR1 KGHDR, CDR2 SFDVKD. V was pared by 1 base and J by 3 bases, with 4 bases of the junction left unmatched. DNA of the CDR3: TGTGCCACCAGTGATTTAGGACAGGATTACACCGGGGAGCTGTTTTTT. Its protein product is CATSDLGQDYTGELFF.

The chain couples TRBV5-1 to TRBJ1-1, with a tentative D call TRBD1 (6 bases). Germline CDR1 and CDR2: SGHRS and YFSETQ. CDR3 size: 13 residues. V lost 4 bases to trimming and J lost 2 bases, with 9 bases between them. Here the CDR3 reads CASSRDINTEAFF. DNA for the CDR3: TGCGCCAGCAGCCGGGACATCAACACTGAAGCTTTCTTT.

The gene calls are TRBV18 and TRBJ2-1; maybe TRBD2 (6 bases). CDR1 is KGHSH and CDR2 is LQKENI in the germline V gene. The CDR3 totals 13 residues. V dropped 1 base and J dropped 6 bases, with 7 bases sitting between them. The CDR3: CASSPLTSNEQFF. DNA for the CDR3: TGTGCCAGCTCACCACTGACTAGCAATGAGCAGTTCTTC. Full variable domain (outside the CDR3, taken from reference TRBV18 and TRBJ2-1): NAGVMQNPRHLVRRRGQEARLRCSPMKGHSHVYWYRQLPEEGLKFMVYLQKENIIDESGMPKERFSAEFPKEGPSILRIQQVVRGDSAAYFCASSPLTSNEQFFGPGTRLTVL.

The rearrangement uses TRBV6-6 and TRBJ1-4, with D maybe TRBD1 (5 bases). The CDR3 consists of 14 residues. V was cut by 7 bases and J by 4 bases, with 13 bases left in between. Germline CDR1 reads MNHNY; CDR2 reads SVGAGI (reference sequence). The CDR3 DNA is TGTGCCAGCATCCGGGGCAGGAATAATGAAAAACTGTTTTTT. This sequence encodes CASIRGRNNEKLFF.

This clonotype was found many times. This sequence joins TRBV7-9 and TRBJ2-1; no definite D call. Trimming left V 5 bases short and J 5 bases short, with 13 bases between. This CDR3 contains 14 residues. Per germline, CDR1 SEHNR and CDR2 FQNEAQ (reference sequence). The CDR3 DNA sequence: TGTGCCAGCAGCAACCTACTACGGGACAATGAGCAGTTCTTC. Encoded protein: CASSNLLRDNEQFF.

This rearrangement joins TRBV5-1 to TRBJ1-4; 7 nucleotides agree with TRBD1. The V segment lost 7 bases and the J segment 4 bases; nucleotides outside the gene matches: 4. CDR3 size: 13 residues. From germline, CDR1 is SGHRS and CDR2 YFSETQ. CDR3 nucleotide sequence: TGCGCCAGCGCGGGACAGCTTAATGAAAAACTGTTTTTT. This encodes CASAGQLNEKLFF.

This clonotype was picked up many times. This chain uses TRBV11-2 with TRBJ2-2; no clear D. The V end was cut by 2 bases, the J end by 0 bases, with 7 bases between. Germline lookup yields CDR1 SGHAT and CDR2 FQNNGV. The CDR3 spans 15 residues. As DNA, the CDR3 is TGTGCCAGCAGCTTACTCTCTCCGAACACCGGGGAGCTGTTTTTT. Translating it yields CASSLLSPNTGELFF. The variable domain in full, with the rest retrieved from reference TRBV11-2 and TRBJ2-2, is EAGVAQSPRYKIIEKRQSVAFWCNPISGHATLYWYQQILGQGPKLLIQFQNNGVVDDSQLPKDRFSAERLKGVDSTLKIQPAKLEDSAVYLCASSLLSPNTGELFFGEGSRLTVL.

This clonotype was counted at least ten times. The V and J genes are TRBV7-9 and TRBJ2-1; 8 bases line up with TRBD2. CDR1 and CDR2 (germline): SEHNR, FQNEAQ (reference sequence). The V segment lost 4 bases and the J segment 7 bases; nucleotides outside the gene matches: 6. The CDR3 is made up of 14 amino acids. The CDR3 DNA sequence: TGTGCCAGCAGCTCGCCAGCGGGGGTAAATGAGCAGTTCTTC. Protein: CASSSPAGVNEQFF.

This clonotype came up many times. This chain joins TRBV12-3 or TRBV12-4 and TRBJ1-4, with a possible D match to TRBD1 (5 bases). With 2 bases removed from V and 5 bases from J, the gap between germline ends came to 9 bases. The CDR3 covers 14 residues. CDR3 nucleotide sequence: TGTGCCAGCAGTTTAATGGGGCGCAATGAAAAACTGTTTTTT. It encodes CASSLMGRNEKLFF.

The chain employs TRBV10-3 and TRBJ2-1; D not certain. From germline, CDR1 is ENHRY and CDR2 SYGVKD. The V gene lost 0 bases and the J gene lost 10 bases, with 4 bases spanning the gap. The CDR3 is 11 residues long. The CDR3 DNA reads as TGTGCCATCAGTGAGTCTAGGGAGCAGTTCTTC. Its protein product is CAISESREQFF.

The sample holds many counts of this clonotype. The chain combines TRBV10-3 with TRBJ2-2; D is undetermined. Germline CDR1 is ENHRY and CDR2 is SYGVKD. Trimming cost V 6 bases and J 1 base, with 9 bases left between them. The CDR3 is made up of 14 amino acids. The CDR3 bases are TGTGCCATCAGGAGTTACCTGAACACCGGGGAGCTGTTTTTT. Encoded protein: CAIRSYLNTGELFF.

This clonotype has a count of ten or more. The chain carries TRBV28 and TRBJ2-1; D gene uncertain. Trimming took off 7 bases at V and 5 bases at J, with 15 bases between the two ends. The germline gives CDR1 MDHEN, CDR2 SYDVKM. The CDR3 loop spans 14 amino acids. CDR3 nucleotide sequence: TGTGCCAGCAAATGGACCACCGAAAACAATGAGCAGTTCTTC. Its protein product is CASKWTTENNEQFF.

The CDR3 nucleotides read TGTGCCAGCAGTGGAATAGCGAATGATACGCAGTATTTT. This sequence encodes CASSGIANDTQYF. The gene calls are TRBV28 and TRBJ2-3; D is possibly TRBD2 (5 bases). Trimming took 5 bases from V and 6 from J, leaving 12 bases between them. CDR1 is MDHEN, CDR2 SYDVKM, per germline. This CDR3 spans 13 amino acids. Based on the CDR3 plus reference TRBV28 and TRBJ2-3, the full variable domain is DVKVTQSSRYLVKRTGEKVFLECVQDMDHENMFWYRQDPGLGLRLIYFSYDVKMKEKGDIPEGYSVSREKKERFSLILESASTNQTSMYLCASSGIANDTQYFGPGTRLTVL.

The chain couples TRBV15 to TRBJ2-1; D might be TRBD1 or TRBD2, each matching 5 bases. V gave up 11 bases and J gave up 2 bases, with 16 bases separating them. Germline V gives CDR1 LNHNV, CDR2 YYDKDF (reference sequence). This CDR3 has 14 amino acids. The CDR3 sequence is CAACRDPTYNEQFF. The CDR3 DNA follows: TGTGCCGCGTGCCGGGACCCCACCTACAATGAGCAGTTCTTC.

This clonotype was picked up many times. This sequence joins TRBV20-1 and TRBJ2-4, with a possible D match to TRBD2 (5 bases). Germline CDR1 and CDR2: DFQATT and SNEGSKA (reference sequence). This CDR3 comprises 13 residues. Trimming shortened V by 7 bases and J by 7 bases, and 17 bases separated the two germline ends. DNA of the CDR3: TGCAGTGGTATGGATTTGTCGGGGAACATTCAGTACTTC. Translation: CSGMDLSGNIQYF.

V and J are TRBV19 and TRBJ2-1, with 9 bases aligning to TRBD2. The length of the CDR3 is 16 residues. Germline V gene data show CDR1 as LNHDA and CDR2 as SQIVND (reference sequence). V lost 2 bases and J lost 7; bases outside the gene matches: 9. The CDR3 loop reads CASSITRGLARNEQFF. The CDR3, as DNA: TGTGCCAGTAGTATAACACGTGGACTAGCGAGGAATGAGCAGTTCTTC.

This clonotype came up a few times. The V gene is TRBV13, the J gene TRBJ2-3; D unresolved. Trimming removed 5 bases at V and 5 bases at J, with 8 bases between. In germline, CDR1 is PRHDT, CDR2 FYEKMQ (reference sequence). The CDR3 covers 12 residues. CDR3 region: CASSNGGDTQYF. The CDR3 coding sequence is TGTGCCAGCAGCAACGGCGGAGATACGCAGTATTTT. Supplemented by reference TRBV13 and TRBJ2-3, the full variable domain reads AAGVIQSPRHLIKEKRETATLKCYPIPRHDTVYWYQQGPGQDPQFLISFYEKMQSDKGSIPDRFSAQQFSDYHSELNMSSLELGDSALYFCASSNGGDTQYFGPGTRLTVL.

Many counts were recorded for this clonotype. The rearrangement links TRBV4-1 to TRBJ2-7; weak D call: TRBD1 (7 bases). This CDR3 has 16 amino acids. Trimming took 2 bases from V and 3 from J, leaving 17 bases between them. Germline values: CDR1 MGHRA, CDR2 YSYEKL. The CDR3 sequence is CASSQPPGQTSYEQYF. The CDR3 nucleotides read TGCGCCAGCAGCCAACCACCGGGACAGACTAGCTACGAGCAGTACTTC.